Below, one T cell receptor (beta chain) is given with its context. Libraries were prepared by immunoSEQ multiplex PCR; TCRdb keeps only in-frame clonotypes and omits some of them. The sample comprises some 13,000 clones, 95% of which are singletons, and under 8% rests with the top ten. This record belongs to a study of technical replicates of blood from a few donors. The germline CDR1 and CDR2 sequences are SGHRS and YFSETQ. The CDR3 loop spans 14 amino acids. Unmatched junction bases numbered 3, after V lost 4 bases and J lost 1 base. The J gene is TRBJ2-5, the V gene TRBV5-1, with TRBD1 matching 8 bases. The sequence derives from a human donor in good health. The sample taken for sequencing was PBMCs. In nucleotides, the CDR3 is TGCGCCAGCAGCGTCAGGGGGCTCCAAGAGACCCAGTACTTC. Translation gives CASSVRGLQETQYF.